This TCR beta chain was sequenced during a study of control samples from healthy donors and cancer patients. The data were produced by immunoSEQ multiplex PCR, yet TCRdb's version contains in-frame clones alone and is incomplete. Here the sample spans 95,000 to 150,000 clones, approximately 91% being singletons. The TCR was taken from a young woman in good health. Sequenced material: blood.

CDR3 in amino acids: CASTLQGLSTDTQYF. CDR3 DNA: TGTGCCAGCACCCTTCAGGGCCTAAGCACAGATACGCAGTATTTT. The chain combines TRBV6-5 with TRBJ2-3, with D perhaps matching TRBD1 (5 bases). Germline V gives CDR1 MNHEY, CDR2 SVGAGI. V dropped 7 bases and J dropped 0 bases, with 14 bases sitting between them. The CDR3 loop spans 15 amino acids.